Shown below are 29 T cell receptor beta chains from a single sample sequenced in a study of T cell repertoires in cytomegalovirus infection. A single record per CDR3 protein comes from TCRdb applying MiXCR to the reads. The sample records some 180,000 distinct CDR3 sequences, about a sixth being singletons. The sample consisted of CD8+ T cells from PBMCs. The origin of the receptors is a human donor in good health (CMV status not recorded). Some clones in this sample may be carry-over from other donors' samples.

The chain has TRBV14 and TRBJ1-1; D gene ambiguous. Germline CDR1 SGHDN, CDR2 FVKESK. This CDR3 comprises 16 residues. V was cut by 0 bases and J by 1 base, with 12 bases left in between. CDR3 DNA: TGTGCCAGCAGCCAAGAGGGAAGGGCTTGGAACACTGAAGCTTTCTTT. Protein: CASSQEGRAWNTEAFF. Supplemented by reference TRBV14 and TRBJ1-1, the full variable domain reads EAGVTQFPSHSVIEKGQTVTLRCDPISGHDNLYWYRRVMGKEIKFLLHFVKESKQDESGMPNNRFLAERTGGTYSTLKVQPAELEDSGVYFCASSQEGRAWNTEAFFGQGTRLTVV.

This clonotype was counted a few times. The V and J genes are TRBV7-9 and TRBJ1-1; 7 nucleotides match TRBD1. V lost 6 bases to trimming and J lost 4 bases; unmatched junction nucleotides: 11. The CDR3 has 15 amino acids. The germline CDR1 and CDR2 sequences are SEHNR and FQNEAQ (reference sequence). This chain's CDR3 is CASRPLQGRSTEAFF. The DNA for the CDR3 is TGTGCCAGCAGGCCCTTACAGGGGCGAAGCACTGAAGCTTTCTTT.

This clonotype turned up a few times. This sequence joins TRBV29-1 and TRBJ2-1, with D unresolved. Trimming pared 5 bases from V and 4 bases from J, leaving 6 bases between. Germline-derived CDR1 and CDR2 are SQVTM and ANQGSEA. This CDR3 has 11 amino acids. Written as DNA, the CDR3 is TGCAGCGTTATAAGGTACAATGAGCAGTTCTTC. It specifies CSVIRYNEQFF.

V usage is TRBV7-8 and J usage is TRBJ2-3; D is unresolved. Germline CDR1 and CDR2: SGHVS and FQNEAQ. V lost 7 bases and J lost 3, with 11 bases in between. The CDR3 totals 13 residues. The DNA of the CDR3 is TGTGCCAGCAACCAAAAGAGGACAGATACGCAGTATTTT. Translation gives CASNQKRTDTQYF.

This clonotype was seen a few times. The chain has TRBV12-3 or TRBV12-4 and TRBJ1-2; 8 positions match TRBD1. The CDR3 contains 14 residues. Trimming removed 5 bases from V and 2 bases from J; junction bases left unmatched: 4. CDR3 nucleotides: TGTGCCAGCAGTGAGGACAGGGTCAACTATGGCTACACCTTC. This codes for CASSEDRVNYGYTF.

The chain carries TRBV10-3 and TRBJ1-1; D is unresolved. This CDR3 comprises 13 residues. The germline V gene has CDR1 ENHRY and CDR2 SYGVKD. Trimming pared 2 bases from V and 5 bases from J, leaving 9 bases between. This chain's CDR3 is CAISEMGRTEAFF. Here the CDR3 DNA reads TGTGCCATCAGTGAGATGGGGAGAACTGAAGCTTTCTTT.

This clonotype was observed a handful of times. The CDR3 protein is CASSVVTGEGYTF. Written as DNA, the CDR3 is TGTGCCAGCAGCGTAGTAACAGGAGAAGGCTACACCTTC. The chain employs TRBV9 and TRBJ1-2, with D possibly matching TRBD1 (5 bases). CDR1 and CDR2 (germline): SGDLS, YYNGEE. V gave up 0 bases and J gave up 8 bases, with 11 bases separating them. CDR3 length: 13 residues. The full variable domain, in which reference TRBV9 and TRBJ1-2 provide the parts outside the CDR3, is DSGVTQTPKHLITATGQRVTLRCSPRSGDLSVYWYQQSLDQGLQFLIQYYNGEERAKGNILERFSAQQFPDLHSELNLSSLELGDSALYFCASSVVTGEGYTFGSGTRLTVV.

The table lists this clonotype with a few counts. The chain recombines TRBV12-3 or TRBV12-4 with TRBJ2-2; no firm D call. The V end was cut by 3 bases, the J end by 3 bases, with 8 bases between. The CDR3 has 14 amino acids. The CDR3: CASSFGLDTGELFF. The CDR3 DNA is TGTGCCAGCAGTTTTGGGCTAGACACCGGGGAGCTGTTTTTT.

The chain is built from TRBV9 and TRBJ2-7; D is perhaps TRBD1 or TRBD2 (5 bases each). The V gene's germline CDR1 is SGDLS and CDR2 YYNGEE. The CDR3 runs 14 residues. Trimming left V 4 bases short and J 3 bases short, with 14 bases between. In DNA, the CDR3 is TGTGCCAGCAGCTCCCGGGACGGACTCTACGAGCAGTACTTC. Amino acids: CASSSRDGLYEQYF.

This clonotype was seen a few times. The CDR3 coding sequence is TGCGCCAGCAGCCAAGTCAGGGCCCCAGGGACAGATACGCAGTATTTT. The encoded protein is CASSQVRAPGTDTQYF. J is TRBJ2-3 and V is TRBV4-3; perhaps TRBD1 as D (5 bases). CDR1 is LGHNA and CDR2 is YSLEER in the germline V gene. Trimming cost V 1 base and J 3 bases, with 14 bases left between them. The CDR3 has 16 residues.

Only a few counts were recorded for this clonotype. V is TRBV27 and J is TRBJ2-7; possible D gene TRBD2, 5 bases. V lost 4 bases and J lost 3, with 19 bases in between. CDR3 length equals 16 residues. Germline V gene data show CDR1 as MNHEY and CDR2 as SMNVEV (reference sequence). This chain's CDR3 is CASSSPTRTGSYEQYF. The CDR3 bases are TGTGCCAGCAGTTCCCCTACTAGGACGGGCAGCTACGAGCAGTACTTC.

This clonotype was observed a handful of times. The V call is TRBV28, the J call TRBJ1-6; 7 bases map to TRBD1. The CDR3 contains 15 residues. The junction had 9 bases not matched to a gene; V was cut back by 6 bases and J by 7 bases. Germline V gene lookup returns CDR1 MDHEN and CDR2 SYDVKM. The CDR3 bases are TGTGCCAGCAGCTCCCCGGGACAGCTAAATTCACCCCTCCACTTT. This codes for CASSSPGQLNSPLHF. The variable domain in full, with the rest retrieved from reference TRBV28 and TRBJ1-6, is DVKVTQSSRYLVKRTGEKVFLECVQDMDHENMFWYRQDPGLGLRLIYFSYDVKMKEKGDIPEGYSVSREKKERFSLILESASTNQTSMYLCASSSPGQLNSPLHFGNGTRLTVT.

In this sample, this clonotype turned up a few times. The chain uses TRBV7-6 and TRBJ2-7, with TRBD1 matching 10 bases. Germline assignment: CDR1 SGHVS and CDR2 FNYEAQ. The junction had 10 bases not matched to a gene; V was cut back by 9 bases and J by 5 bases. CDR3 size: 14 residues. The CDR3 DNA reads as TGTGCCAGTTCCCTGGACAGGGGGGGCCACGAGCAGTACTTC. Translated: CASSLDRGGHEQYF.

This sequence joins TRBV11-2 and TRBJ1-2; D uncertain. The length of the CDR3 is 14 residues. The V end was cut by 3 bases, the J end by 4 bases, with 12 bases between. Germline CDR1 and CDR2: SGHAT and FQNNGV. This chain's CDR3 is CASSFNRDSYGYTF. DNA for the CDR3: TGTGCCAGCAGCTTCAACCGGGATAGCTATGGCTACACCTTC.

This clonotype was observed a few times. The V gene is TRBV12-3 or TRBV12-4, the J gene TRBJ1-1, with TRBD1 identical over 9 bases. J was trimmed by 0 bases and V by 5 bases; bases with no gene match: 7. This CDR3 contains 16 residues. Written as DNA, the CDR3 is TGTGCCAGCAGTGACCGGGACAGGGACATGAACACTGAAGCTTTCTTT. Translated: CASSDRDRDMNTEAFF.

Here the CDR3 DNA reads TGTGCCAGCAGCGGAAAGGGGTCGTCTAATGAAAAACTGTTTTTT. Its protein is CASSGKGSSNEKLFF. The chain combines TRBV7-9 with TRBJ1-4; a weak D match, TRBD1 (5 bases). The ends were cut back, 5 bases at V and 3 bases at J, with 13 bases in the middle. From germline, CDR1 is SEHNR and CDR2 FQNEAQ (reference sequence). This CDR3 region has 15 residues.

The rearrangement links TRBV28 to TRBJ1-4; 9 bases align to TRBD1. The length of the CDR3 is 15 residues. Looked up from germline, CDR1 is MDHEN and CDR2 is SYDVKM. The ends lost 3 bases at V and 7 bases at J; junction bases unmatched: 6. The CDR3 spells CASSFTGGATEKLFF. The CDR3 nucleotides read TGTGCCAGCAGTTTTACAGGGGGCGCGACTGAAAAACTGTTTTTT.

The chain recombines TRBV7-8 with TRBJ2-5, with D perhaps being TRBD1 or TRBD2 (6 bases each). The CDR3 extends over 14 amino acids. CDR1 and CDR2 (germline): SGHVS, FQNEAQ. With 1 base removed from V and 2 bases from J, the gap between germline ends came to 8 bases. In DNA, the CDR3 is TGTGCCAGCAGCTTAGTAGGGGGGCAAGAGACCCAGTACTTC. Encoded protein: CASSLVGGQETQYF.

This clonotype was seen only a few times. The CDR3 nucleotides are TGTGCCAGCAGCTCCGGGGGGGGCACTGAAGCTTTCTTT. Translating gives CASSSGGGTEAFF. This chain links TRBV5-5 with TRBJ1-1, with TRBD1 as a possible D gene (5 bases). Trimming removed 3 bases from V and 4 bases from J, with 10 bases in between. This CDR3 is 13 amino acids long. CDR1 is SGHKS, CDR2 YYEKEE, per germline (reference sequence).

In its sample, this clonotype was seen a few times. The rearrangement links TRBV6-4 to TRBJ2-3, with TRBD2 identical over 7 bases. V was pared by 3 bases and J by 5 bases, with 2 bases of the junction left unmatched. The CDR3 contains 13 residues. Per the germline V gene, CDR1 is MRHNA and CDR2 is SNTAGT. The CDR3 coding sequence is TGTGCCAGCAGTGAGGGAGGGAGAGATACGCAGTATTTT. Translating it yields CASSEGGRDTQYF.

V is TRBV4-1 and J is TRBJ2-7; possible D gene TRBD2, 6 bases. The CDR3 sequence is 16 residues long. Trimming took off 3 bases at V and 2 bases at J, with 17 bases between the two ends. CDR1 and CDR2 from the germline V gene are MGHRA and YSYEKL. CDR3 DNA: TGCGCCAGCAGCCAGGGCGGGGACCGAGTCACCTACGAGCAGTACTTC. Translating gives CASSQGGDRVTYEQYF.

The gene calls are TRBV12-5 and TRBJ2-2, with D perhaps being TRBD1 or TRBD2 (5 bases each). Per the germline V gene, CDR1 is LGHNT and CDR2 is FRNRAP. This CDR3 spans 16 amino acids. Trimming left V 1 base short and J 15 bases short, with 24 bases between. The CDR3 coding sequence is TGTGCTAGTGGTTTGGACAGGTTGAACACCGGGGAGAGGGTGTTTTTT. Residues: CASGLDRLNTGERVFF. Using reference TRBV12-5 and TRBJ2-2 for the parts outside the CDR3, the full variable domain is DARVTQTPRHKVTEMGQEVTMRCQPILGHNTVFWYRQTMMQGLELLAYFRNRAPLDDSGMPKDRFSAEMPDATLATLKIQPSEPRDSAVYFCASGLDRLNTGERVFFGEGSRLTVL.

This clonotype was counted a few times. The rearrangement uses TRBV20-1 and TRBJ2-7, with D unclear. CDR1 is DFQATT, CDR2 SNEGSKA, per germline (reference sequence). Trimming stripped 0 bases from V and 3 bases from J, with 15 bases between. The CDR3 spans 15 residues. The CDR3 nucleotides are TGCAGTGCTAGAGATCTCTTAGCTCCCCTCTACGAGCAGTACTTC. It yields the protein CSARDLLAPLYEQYF.

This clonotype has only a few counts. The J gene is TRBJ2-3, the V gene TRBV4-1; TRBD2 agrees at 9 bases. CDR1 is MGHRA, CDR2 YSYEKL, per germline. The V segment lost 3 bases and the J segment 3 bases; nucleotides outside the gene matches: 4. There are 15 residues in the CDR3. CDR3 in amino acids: CASSHPAGGTDTQYF. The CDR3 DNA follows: TGCGCCAGCAGCCACCCAGCGGGGGGTACAGATACGCAGTATTTT.

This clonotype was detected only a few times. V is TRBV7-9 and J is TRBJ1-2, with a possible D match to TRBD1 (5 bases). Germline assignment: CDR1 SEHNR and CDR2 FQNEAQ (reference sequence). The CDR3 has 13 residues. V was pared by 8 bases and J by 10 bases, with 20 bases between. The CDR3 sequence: CASFAGQRSDYTF. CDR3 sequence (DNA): TGTGCCAGCTTTGCAGGGCAACGGAGTGACTACACCTTC.

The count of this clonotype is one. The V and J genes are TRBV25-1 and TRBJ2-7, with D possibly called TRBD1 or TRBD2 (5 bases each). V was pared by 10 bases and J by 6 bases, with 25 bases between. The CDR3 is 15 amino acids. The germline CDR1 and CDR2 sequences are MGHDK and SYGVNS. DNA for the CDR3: TGTGCCACTCTAATATCCGGGGCTAGCTTTAGCGAGCAGTACTTC. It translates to CATLISGASFSEQYF.

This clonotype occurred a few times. This chain's CDR3 is CASSSDRGNNQPQHF. CDR3 nucleotides: TGTGCCAGCAGTTCGGACAGGGGGAACAATCAGCCCCAGCATTTT. This chain uses TRBV28 with TRBJ1-5, with TRBD1 matching over 10 bases. The germline V gene encodes CDR1 MDHEN and CDR2 SYDVKM. This CDR3 spans 15 amino acids. The V segment lost 4 bases and the J segment 3 bases; nucleotides outside the gene matches: 3.

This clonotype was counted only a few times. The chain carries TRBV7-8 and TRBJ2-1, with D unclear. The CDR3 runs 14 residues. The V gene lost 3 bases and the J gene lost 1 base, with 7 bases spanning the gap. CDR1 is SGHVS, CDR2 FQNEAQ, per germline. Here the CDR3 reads CASSFRASYNEQFF. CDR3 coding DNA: TGTGCCAGCAGCTTTAGGGCTTCCTACAATGAGCAGTTCTTC.

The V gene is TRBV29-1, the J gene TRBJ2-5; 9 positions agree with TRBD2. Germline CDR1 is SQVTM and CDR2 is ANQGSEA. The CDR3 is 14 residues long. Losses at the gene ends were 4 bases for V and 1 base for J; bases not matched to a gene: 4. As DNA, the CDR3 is TGCAGCGTTGCCCTAGCGGGGAGCCAAGAGACCCAGTACTTC. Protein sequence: CSVALAGSQETQYF.